This TCR beta chain was sequenced for a study of CD8 T cells in ankylosing spondylitis. Broader study findings: In ankylosing spondylitis blood, a motif of about eight highly homologous TCR beta variants appeared characteristic.

The CDR3 length is 14 residues. Per the germline V gene, CDR1 is MNHEY and CDR2 is SVGEGT. V shed 5 bases, J shed 7 bases, and the junction held 9 bases outside the gene matches. To note about this clonotype: The antigen remains unidentified.

TCRdb re-derived calls from the 5' RACE reads in MiXCR, one entry per CDR3 protein. The table records about 700,000 distinct CDR3 sequences, 15% to 20% of them present only once. The chain couples TRBV6-2 or TRBV6-3 to TRBJ1-1, with 8 bases identical to TRBD1. The sequence came from a male donor with ankylosing spondylitis. Sequencing input: blood, either unsorted or a sorted T cell fraction (not recorded which). The CDR3 loop is CASSLRTGLIEAFF. The CDR3 coding sequence is TGTGCCAGCAGTCTACGGACAGGGTTGATTGAAGCTTTCTTT.